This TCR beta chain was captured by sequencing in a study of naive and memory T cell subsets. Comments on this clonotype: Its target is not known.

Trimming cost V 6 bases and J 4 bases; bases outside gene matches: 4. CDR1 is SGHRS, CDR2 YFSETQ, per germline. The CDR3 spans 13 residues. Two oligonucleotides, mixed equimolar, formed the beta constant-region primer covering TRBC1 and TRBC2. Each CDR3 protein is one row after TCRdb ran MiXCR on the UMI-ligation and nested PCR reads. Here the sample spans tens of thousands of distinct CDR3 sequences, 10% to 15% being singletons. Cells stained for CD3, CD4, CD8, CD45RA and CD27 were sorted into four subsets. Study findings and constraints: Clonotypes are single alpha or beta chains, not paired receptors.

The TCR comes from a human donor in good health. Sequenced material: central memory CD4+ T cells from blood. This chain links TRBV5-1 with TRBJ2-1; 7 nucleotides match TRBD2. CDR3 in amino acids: CASKASGYNEQFF. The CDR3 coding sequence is TGCGCCAGCAAGGCTAGCGGATACAATGAGCAGTTCTTC.